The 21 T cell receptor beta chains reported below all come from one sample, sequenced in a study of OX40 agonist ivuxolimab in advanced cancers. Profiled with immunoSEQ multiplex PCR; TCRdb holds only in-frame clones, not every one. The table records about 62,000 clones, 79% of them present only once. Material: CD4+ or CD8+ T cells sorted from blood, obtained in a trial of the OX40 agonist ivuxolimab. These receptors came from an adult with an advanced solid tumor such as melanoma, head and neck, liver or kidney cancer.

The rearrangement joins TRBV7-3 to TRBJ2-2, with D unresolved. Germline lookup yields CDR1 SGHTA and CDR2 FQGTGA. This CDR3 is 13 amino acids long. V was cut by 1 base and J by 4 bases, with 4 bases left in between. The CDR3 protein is CASSLIGTGELFF. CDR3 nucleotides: TGTGCCAGCAGCTTAATTGGCACCGGGGAGCTGTTTTTT.

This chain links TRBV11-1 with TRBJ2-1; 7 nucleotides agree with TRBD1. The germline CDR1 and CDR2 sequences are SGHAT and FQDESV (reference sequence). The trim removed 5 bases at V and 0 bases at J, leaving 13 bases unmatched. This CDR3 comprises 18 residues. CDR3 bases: TGTGCCAGCAGCCGTCCTGCCGGGACAGCCGCCTCCTACAATGAGCAGTTCTTC. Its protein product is CASSRPAGTAASYNEQFF. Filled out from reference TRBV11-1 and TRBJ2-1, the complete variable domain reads EAEVAQSPRYKITEKSQAVAFWCDPISGHATLYWYRQILGQGPELLVQFQDESVVDDSQLPKDRFSAERLKGVDSTLKIQPAELGDSAMYLCASSRPAGTAASYNEQFFGPGTRLTVL.

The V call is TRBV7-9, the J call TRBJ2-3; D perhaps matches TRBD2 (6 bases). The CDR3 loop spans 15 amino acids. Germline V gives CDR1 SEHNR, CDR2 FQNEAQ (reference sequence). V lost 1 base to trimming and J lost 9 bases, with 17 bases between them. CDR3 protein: CASSLVGTQGLTQYF. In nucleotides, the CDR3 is TGTGCCAGCAGCTTAGTGGGGACTCAAGGCTTAACGCAGTATTTT.

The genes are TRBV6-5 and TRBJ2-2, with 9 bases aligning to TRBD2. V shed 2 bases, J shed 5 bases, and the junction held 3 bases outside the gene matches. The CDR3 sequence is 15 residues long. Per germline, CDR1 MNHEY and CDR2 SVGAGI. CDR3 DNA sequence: TGTGCCAGCAGTTACATAGCGGGAGAAACCGGGGAGCTGTTTTTT. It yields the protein CASSYIAGETGELFF.

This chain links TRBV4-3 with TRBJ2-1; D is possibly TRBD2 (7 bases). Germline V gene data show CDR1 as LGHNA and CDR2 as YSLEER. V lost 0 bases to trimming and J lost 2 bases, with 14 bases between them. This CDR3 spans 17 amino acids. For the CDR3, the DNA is TGCGCCAGCAGCCAAGATCACGGGGGGCAGACCTACAATGAGCAGTTCTTC. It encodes CASSQDHGGQTYNEQFF.

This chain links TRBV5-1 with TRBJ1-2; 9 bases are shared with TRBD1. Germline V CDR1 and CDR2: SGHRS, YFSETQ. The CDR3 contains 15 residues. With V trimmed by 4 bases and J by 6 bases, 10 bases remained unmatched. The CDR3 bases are TGCGCCAGCAGCATACAGGGGGCGCAGGTGGATGGCTACACCTTC. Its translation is CASSIQGAQVDGYTF.

CDR3 DNA: TGTGCCAGTAGCCCCAGGGTGGGGGTCGAGACCCAGTACTTC. Translation: CASSPRVGVETQYF. The gene calls are TRBV19 and TRBJ2-5; D could derive from TRBD1 or TRBD2 (5 bases each). Looked up from germline, CDR1 is LNHDA and CDR2 is SQIVND (reference sequence). The CDR3 runs to 14 residues. V was shortened by 6 bases and J by 5 bases, with 16 bases between the two germline ends.

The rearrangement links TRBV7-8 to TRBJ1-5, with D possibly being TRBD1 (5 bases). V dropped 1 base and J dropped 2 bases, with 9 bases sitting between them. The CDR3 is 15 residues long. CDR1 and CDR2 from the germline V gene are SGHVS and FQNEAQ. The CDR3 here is CASSLVGGGNQPQHF. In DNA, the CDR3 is TGTGCCAGCAGCTTAGTTGGGGGGGGCAATCAGCCCCAGCATTTT.

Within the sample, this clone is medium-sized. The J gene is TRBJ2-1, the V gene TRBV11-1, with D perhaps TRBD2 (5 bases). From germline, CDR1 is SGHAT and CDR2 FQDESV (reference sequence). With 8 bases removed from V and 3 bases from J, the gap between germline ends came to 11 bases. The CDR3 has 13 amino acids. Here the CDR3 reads CASWNSGYNEQFF. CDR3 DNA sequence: TGTGCCAGCTGGAACAGCGGCTACAATGAGCAGTTCTTC.

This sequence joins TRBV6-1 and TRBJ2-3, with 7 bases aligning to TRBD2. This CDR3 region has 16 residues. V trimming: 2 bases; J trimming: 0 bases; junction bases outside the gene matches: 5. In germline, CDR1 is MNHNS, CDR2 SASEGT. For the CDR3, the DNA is TGTGCCAGCAGTGAAAGGCGGGGGACCAGCACAGATACGCAGTATTTT. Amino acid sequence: CASSERRGTSTDTQYF.

The CDR3 sequence is CASSLAGLASGELFF. In nucleotides, the CDR3 is TGTGCCAGCAGCTTAGCGGGACTAGCGTCCGGGGAGCTGTTTTTT. This sequence joins TRBV7-6 and TRBJ2-2, with 10 bases matching TRBD2. The CDR3 has 15 amino acids. J gave up 6 bases and V 0 bases, and 1 base lay outside the gene matches. Germline CDR1 SGHVS, CDR2 FNYEAQ. The full variable domain, rest sourced from reference TRBV7-6 and TRBJ2-2, is GAGVSQSPRYKVTKRGQDVALRCDPISGHVSLYWYRQALGQGPEFLTYFNYEAQQDKSGLPNDRFSAERPEGSISTLTIQRTEQRDSAMYRCASSLAGLASGELFFGEGSRLTVL.

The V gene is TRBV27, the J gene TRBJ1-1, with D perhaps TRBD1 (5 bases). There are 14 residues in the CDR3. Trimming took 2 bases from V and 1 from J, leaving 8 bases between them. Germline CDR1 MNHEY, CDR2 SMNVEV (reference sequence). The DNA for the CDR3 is TGTGCCAGCAGTTTAGGGCAGGGGAACACTGAAGCTTTCTTT. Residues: CASSLGQGNTEAFF.

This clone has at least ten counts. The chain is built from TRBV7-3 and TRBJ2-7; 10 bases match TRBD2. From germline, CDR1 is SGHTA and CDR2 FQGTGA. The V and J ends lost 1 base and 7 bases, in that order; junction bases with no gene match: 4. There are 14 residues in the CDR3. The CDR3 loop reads CASSLNPSGSEQYF. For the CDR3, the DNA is TGTGCCAGCAGCTTAAATCCTAGCGGGAGTGAGCAGTACTTC.

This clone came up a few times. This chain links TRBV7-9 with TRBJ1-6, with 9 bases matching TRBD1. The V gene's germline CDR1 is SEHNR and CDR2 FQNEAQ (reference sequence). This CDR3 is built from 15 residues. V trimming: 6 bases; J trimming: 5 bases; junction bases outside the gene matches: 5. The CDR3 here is CASSSGQGNNSPLHF. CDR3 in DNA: TGTGCCAGCAGTTCAGGACAGGGGAATAATTCACCCCTCCACTTT.

CDR3 loop: CASSSLFGLGRGNYGYTF. The CDR3 DNA follows: TGTGCCAGCAGCTCCCTCTTTGGTCTGGGACGGGGAAACTATGGCTACACCTTC. This chain connects TRBV11-2 to TRBJ1-2; the D gene is possibly TRBD1 (5 bases). The germline V and J ends were trimmed by 4 bases and 2 bases, with 23 bases remaining between them. CDR3 length: 18 amino acids. Germline V gene sequence: CDR1 SGHAT, CDR2 FQNNGV.

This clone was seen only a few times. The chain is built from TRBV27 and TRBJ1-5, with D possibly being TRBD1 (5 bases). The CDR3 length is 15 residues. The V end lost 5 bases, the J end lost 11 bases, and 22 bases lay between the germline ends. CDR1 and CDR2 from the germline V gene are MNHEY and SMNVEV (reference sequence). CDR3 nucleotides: TGTGCCAGCAGTCCACGGACACCAGTAGGGAAAGCCCAGCATTTT. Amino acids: CASSPRTPVGKAQHF.

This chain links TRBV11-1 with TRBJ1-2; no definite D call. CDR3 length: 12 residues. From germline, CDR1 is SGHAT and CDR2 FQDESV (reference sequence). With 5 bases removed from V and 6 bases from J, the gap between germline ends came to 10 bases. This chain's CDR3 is CASSAGGHGYTF. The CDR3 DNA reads TGTGCCAGCAGCGCCGGCGGCCATGGCTACACCTTC.

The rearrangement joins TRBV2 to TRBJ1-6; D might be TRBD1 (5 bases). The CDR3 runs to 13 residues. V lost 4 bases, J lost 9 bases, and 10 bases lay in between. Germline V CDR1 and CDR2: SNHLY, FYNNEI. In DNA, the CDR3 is TGTGCCAGCAGTGCGGGGGTGGGTTCACCCCTCCACTTT. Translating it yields CASSAGVGSPLHF.

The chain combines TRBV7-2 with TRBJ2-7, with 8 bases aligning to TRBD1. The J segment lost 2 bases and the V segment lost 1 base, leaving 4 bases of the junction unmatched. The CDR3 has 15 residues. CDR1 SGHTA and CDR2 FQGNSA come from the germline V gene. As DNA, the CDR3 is TGTGCCAGCAGCTTAGATGGGGACAGGACCTACGAGCAGTACTTC. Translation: CASSLDGDRTYEQYF.

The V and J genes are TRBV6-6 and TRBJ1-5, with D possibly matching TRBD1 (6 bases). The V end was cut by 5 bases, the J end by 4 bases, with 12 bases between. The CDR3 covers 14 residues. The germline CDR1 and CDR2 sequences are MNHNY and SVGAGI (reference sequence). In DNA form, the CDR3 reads TGTGCCAGCAGTACACAGGGATCGAATCAGCCCCAGCATTTT. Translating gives CASSTQGSNQPQHF.

For the CDR3, the DNA is TGTGCCAGCAGCGGAGGACGGCGCCTTGAAGCTTTCTTT. This encodes CASSGGRRLEAFF. The gene calls are TRBV7-2 and TRBJ1-1; D not resolved. The CDR3 contains 13 residues. CDR1 SGHTA and CDR2 FQGNSA come from the germline V gene. The V and J ends lost 5 bases and 7 bases respectively, with 14 bases between them. Based on the CDR3 plus reference TRBV7-2 and TRBJ1-1, the full variable domain is GAGVSQSPSNKVTEKGKDVELRCDPISGHTALYWYRQSLGQGLEFLIYFQGNSAPDKSGLPSDRFSAERTGGSVSTLTIQRTQQEDSAVYLCASSGGRRLEAFFGQGTRLTVV.